The present T cell receptor beta chain was sequenced within a study of OX40 agonist ivuxolimab in advanced cancers. Whole-study context: With a range of roughly 23 to 90, age averaged roughly 60 years, and about 82% were male.

Drawing of blood for sampling happened at baseline, at cycle 4 day 1, and at cycle 7 day 1. CDR1 is SGHRS, CDR2 YFSETQ, per germline. The CDR3 is made up of 14 amino acids. V was cut by 7 bases and J by 1 base, with 14 bases left in between. Whole-study results and caveats: Blood T cells, both CD4+ and CD8+, expanded clonally by week 6 at 0.1 to 3.0 mg/kg.

Clones were read by immunoSEQ multiplex PCR, and TCRdb kept only the in-frame ones, dropping some. The repertoire has about 100,000 clones, around 94% of them found once; the top ten carry 2.6%. About this clone itself: Its antigen is still unknown.

The clonotype originates from an adult with an advanced solid tumor such as melanoma, head and neck, liver or kidney cancer. The sequencing used CD4+ or CD8+ T cells sorted from blood, collected in a trial of the OX40 agonist ivuxolimab. The chain couples TRBV5-1 to TRBJ1-1; D gene uncertain. The chain's CDR3 is CASAFGEKNTEAFF. The CDR3 nucleotides are TGCGCCAGCGCCTTTGGGGAGAAGAACACTGAAGCTTTCTTT.